Sequencing of this TCR beta chain was carried out in a study of blood T cell repertoires in COVID-19. On the study more broadly: Samples taken during acute and convalescent COVID-19 were collected in the United States, Italy and Spain.

The CDR3 contains 17 residues. The V end lost 2 bases, the J end lost 0 bases, and 15 bases lay between the germline ends. Germline-derived CDR1 and CDR2 are SGHDT and YYEEEE. Authors' processing steps: By means of reference gene primer amplification, nucleated cell counts were estimated. Using immunoSEQ multiplex PCR, the repertoire was profiled, and TCRdb retains in-frame clones only, with some absent. D and trimming come from the DNA, and the V and J calls and clone size come from that table. Of some 150,000 clones in the sample, 75% to 85% were seen once. Seattle's enrolled individuals joined amid active infection and were then monitored longitudinally.

Sample: peripheral blood. This receptor was taken from a woman between 55 and 75 years old with COVID-19, enrolled during active disease. V is TRBV5-6 and J is TRBJ1-3, with a weak D call TRBD1 (5 bases). The CDR3 bases are TGTGCCAGCAGCTTCGGACACCTTAGACTCTCTGGAAACACCATATATTTT. Residues: CASSFGHLRLSGNTIYF. The whole variable domain, filled in from reference TRBV5-6 and TRBJ1-3, reads DAGVTQSPTHLIKTRGQQVTLRCSPKSGHDTVSWYQQALGQGPQFIFQYYEEEERQRGNFPDRFSGHQFPNYSSELNVNALLLGDSALYLCASSFGHLRLSGNTIYFGEGSWLTVV.